This T cell receptor beta chain is drawn from a study of T-cell reconstitution after alpha-beta-depleted transplantation in children. Study findings and constraints: Counts and diversity of T cells one year after transplant came mostly from newly produced T cells.

Unique molecular identifiers were incorporated into the prepared TCRbeta library. TCRdb analysed the PCR reads with MiXCR anew, one entry per CDR3 protein. Among just under 350,000 distinct CDR3 sequences listed, 15% to 20% were seen once. This clonotype occurred a few times. The antigen is unknown. V lost 6 bases to trimming and J lost 2 bases; unmatched junction nucleotides: 4. The CDR3 consists of 14 residues. The J gene is TRBJ2-3, the V gene TRBV12-3 or TRBV12-4; 8 nucleotides agree with TRBD2. This clonotype originated in a male patient aged 2 to 10 who had a stem cell transplant for acute lymphoblastic leukemia, so the T cells may come from the graft donor. Sequences were derived from PBMCs, mostly from graft donor cells, sampled 360 days after TCRalphabeta/CD19-depleted stem cell transplant. The CDR3 coding sequence is TGTGCCAGCAGGCTAGCGGGTTCCACAGATACGCAGTATTTT. Protein: CASRLAGSTDTQYF.